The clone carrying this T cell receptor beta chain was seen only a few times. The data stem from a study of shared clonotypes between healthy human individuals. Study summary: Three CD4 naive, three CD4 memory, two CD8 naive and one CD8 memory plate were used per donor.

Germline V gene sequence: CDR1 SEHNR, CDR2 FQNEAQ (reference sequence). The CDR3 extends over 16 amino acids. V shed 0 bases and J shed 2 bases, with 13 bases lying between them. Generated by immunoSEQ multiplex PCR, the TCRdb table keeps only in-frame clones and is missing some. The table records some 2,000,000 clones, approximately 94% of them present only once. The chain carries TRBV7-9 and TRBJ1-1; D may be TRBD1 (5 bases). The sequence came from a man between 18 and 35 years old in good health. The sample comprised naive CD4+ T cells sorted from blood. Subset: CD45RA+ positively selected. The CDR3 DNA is TGTGCCAGCAGCTTAGCGCCCGGGACGGGTAACACTGAAGCTTTCTTT. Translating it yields CASSLAPGTGNTEAFF.